This is a list of T cell receptor beta chains from one sample in a study of T cell repertoires in cytomegalovirus infection. TCRdb fed the reads into MiXCR, producing one record per CDR3 protein. The repertoire includes almost 500,000 distinct CDR3 sequences, roughly 10% of them detected once, and roughly a tenth sits in the top ten. The sample taken for sequencing was PBMCs. The receptors were gathered from a human donor in good health (CMV status not recorded). Some clones in this sample may be carry-over from other donors' samples. Both conserved end residues are part of each CDR3. The D gene is left open where the match is weak. Rows may omit the clone size; those that give it use once, few, many or a size class.

>TRBV7-6|17|TRBJ2-2|.|many
TGTGCCAGCAGCCTTAGGAACAGGAACCTCGCGGCCGGGGAGCTGTTTTTT
CASSLRNRNLAAGELFF
>TRBV5-5|14|TRBJ2-7|.|few
TGTGCCAGCAGCTTGACGGGGGCCCCCTACGAGCAGTACTTC
CASSLTGAPYEQYF
>TRBV10-3|15|TRBJ1-2|.|many
TGTGCCATCACCGACGGGGGGAGAGCTAACTATGGCTACACCTTC
CAITDGGRANYGYTF
>TRBV11-2|18|TRBJ2-3|.|few
TGTGCCAGCAGCTTAGTCCGGTTCAGGGTAAACAGGACAGATACGCAGTATTTT
CASSLVRFRVNRTDTQYF
>TRBV7-9|14|TRBJ1-5|.|many
TGTGCCAGCAGCTCAGGGGCTGGTAGGCTACCCCAGCATTTT
CASSSGAGRLPQHF
>TRBV11-2|13|TRBJ2-1|.|many
TGTGCCAGCAGCTTAGTAGCAGTTATGGAGCAGTTCTTC
CASSLVAVMEQFF
>TRBV5-6|16|TRBJ2-3|TRBD2|few
TGTGCCAGCAGCCTGCTAGCGGGGGCTAGCACAGATACGCAGTATTTT
CASSLLAGASTDTQYF
>TRBV6-1|14|TRBJ2-2|.|many
TGTGCCAGCAGAAGAGGGCGGAACACCGGGGAGCTGTTTTTT
CASRRGRNTGELFF
>TRBV27|15|TRBJ2-7|.|many
TGTGCCAGCAGCCAGTTTGGGGGGTTTCTCTACGAGCAGTACTTC
CASSQFGGFLYEQYF
>TRBV12-3/TRBV12-4|15|TRBJ2-7|.|many
TGTGCCAGCAGTTTTAGCATTTCGGGCTCCTACGAGCAGTACTTC
CASSFSISGSYEQYF
>TRBV20-1|13|TRBJ2-1|.|many
TGCATCCCCCTGCGGGCCGCGGGCAATGAGCAGTTCTTC
CIPLRAAGNEQFF
>TRBV3-1|16|TRBJ2-3|.|.
TGTGCCAGCAGCCCCTCGGCGAGGGCCTGGGCAGATACGCAGTATTTT
CASSPSARAWADTQYF
>TRBV19|17|TRBJ2-6|TRBD1|many
TGTGCCAGTAGTATAGCGCAGGGGGCGGGTGGGGCCAACGTCCTGACTTTC
CASSIAQGAGGANVLTF
>TRBV9|16|TRBJ2-1|TRBD1|few
TGTGCCAGCAGCTCCACGACAGGGGAACTCTACAATGAGCAGTTCTTC
CASSSTTGELYNEQFF
>TRBV5-4|13|TRBJ2-1|.|.
TGTGCCAGCAGCTTCGGTAGCTACAATGAGCAGTTCTTC
CASSFGSYNEQFF
>TRBV29-1|15|TRBJ1-2|TRBD1|.
TGCAGCGTCCTCTCGCCGAGGGGGCGCATGGGTGGCTACACCTTC
CSVLSPRGRMGGYTF
>TRBV20-1|12|TRBJ2-5|.|many
TGCAGTGCTTGGACTGATGAAGAGACCCAGTACTTC
CSAWTDEETQYF
>TRBV4-1|17|TRBJ2-2|TRBD1|many
TGCGCCAGCAGCCAAGATTTTGGGACAGAGGGGACCGGGGAGCTGTTTTTT
CASSQDFGTEGTGELFF
>TRBV7-9|14|TRBJ2-7|.|many
TGTGCCAGCAGCCCCCGGGACGGCTCCTACGAGCAGTACTTC
CASSPRDGSYEQYF
>TRBV7-9|12|TRBJ1-6|.|many
TGTGCCAGCAGCTTCGCGGGTTCACCCCTCCACTTT
CASSFAGSPLHF
>TRBV3-1|14|TRBJ1-1|.|few
TGTGCCAGCAGCCAAGGGGGTGGGTTGACTGAAGCTTTCTTT
CASSQGGGLTEAFF
>TRBV7-2|14|TRBJ1-1|TRBD1|many
TGTGCCAGCAGCTTTACGGGACAGGGGGCCGAAGCTTTCTTT
CASSFTGQGAEAFF
>TRBV12-3/TRBV12-4|15|TRBJ1-5|.|many
TGTGCCAGCAGTTTACACGGAATTAGCAATCAGCCCCAGCATTTT
CASSLHGISNQPQHF
>TRBV24-1|15|TRBJ2-3|.|once
TGTGCCACCAGTGATTTGGGGGCCGGCACAGATACGCAGTATTTT
CATSDLGAGTDTQYF
>TRBV29-1|15|TRBJ2-2|TRBD2|few
TGCAGCGTTGGTCCCACTAGCGGGAACACCGGGGAGCTGTTTTTT
CSVGPTSGNTGELFF
>TRBV12-3/TRBV12-4|14|TRBJ1-1|TRBD1|many
TGTGCCAGCAGTCCGACGGACAGGGGCACTGAAGCTTTCTTT
CASSPTDRGTEAFF
>TRBV6-1|15|TRBJ2-5|TRBD1|many
TGTGCCAGCAGTGCAGGGACAGCGAATCAAGAGACCCAGTACTTC
CASSAGTANQETQYF
>TRBV4-2|17|TRBJ2-3|TRBD2|many
TGTGCCAGCAGCCCCAGGGCTCTCGCGGGGGGCACAGATACGCAGTATTTT
CASSPRALAGGTDTQYF
>TRBV5-1|13|TRBJ2-5|.|few
TGCGCCAGCAGCCCGGGTGCAGAAGAGACCCAGTACTTC
CASSPGAEETQYF
>TRBV10-3|13|TRBJ2-7|.|few
TGTGCCATCAGTGAAGGGACTTCCTACGAGCAGTACTTC
CAISEGTSYEQYF
>TRBV23-1|14|TRBJ1-1|.|.
TGCGCCAGCAGTCAATCGGAAAAGAACACTGAAGCTTTCTTT
CASSQSEKNTEAFF
>TRBV20-1|18|TRBJ2-2|TRBD2|.
TGCAGTGCTAGATTGGTGACTAGCGGGAGTCTGAACACCGGGGAGCTGTTTTTT
CSARLVTSGSLNTGELFF
>TRBV13|15|TRBJ2-2|.|.
TGTGCCAGCAGCTTCAGGACAGAACATTCCGGGGAGCTGTTTTTT
CASSFRTEHSGELFF
>TRBV27|13|TRBJ1-5|.|many
TGTGCCAGCAGGGGGGGAGTGAATCAGCCCCAGCATTTT
CASRGGVNQPQHF
>TRBV12-3/TRBV12-4|14|TRBJ2-1|TRBD2|many
TGTGCCAGCAGTTTGCGGGGGGGACACAATGAGCAGTTCTTC
CASSLRGGHNEQFF